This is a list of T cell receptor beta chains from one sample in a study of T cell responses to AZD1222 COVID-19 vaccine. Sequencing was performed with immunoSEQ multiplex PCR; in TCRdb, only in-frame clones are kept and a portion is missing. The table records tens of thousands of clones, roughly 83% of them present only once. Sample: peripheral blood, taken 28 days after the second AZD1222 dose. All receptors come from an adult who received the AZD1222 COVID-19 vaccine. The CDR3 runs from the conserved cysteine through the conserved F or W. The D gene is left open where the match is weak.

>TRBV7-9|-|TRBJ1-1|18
CASSLLHVSGGLNTEAFF
TGTGCCAGCAGCTTACTCCACGTTAGTGGGGGTTTGAACACTGAAGCTTTCTTT
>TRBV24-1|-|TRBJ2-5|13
CATSARAQGTQYF
TGTGCCACCAGTGCACGGGCTCAGGGGACCCAGTACTTC
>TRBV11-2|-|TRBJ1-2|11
CASRKRTDYTF
TGTGCCAGCAGGAAGAGAACTGACTACACCTTC
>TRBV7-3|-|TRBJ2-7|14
CASSLAGSSYEQYF
TGTGCCAGCAGCTTAGCCGGGTCATCCTACGAGCAGTACTTC
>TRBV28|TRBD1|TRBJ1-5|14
CASGRTGNNQPQHF
TGTGCCAGCGGACGGACAGGGAACAATCAGCCCCAGCATTTT
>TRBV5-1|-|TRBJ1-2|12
CASSPESYGYTF
TGCGCCAGCAGCCCTGAGTCTTATGGCTACACCTTC
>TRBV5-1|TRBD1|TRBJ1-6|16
CASSLRLDRGNSPLHF
TGCGCCAGCAGCTTGAGGCTGGACAGGGGGAACTCACCCCTCCACTTT
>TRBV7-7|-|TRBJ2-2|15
CASSRDLGGTGELFF
TGTGCTAGCAGCCGTGACCTGGGGGGCACCGGGGAGCTGTTTTTT
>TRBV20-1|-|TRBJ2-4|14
CSASERLAKNIQYF
TGCAGTGCTAGTGAGCGGCTAGCCAAAAACATTCAGTACTTC
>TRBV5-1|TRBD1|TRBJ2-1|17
CASSLYGQGAGHNEQFF
TGCGCCAGCAGCTTGTATGGACAGGGGGCGGGGCACAATGAGCAGTTCTTC
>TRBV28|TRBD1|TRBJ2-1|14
CASSGTGGPNEQFF
TGTGCCAGCAGTGGGACAGGGGGCCCAAATGAGCAGTTCTTC
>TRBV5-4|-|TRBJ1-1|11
CAIQGATEAFF
TGTGCCATCCAGGGCGCCACTGAAGCTTTCTTT